The 11 T cell receptor beta chains given below trace back to one sample, sequenced in a study of cytomegalovirus exposure and HLA in healthy donors. The PCR contained 60 Vbeta and 13 Jbeta primers. Repertoires were generated with immunoSEQ multiplex PCR, while TCRdb's copy carries only in-frame clones and drops some. The specimen's table records approximately 110,000 clones. The source material was PBMCs. The receptors stem from a man aged 50-60 years in good health and CMV-seronegative.

The chain combines TRBV5-6 with TRBJ1-2; TRBD1 matches 11 bases. V lost 4 bases, J lost 6 bases, and 11 bases stayed unmatched. The CDR3 length is 16 residues. From germline, CDR1 is SGHDT and CDR2 YYEEEE. CDR3 nucleotides: TGTGCCAGCAGCCCCCAGCGGACAGGGGGCAAGCATGGCTACACCTTC. This codes for CASSPQRTGGKHGYTF.

The V and J genes are TRBV9 and TRBJ2-3; TRBD2 agrees at 10 bases. This CDR3 has 17 amino acids. Germline CDR1 is SGDLS and CDR2 is YYNGEE. V shed 3 bases and J 7 bases; nucleotides not matched to a gene: 14. CDR3 protein: CASSARTTSGAPYTQYF. Here the CDR3 DNA reads TGTGCCAGCAGCGCGCGAACCACTAGCGGGGCGCCCTATACGCAGTATTTT.

The chain carries TRBV4-1 and TRBJ1-1; D possibly corresponds to TRBD1 (5 bases). Germline V gene data show CDR1 as MGHRA and CDR2 as YSYEKL. V lost 5 bases and J lost 0, with 13 bases in between. The CDR3 consists of 15 residues. For the CDR3, the DNA is TGCGCCAGCAGCTTTGGGGGGGTACTGAACACTGAAGCTTTCTTT. Encoded protein: CASSFGGVLNTEAFF.

The J gene is TRBJ1-1, the V gene TRBV5-1; D ambiguous. Germline V gene sequence: CDR1 SGHRS, CDR2 YFSETQ. This CDR3 has 14 residues. Trimming removed 1 base from V and 1 base from J, with 8 bases in between. CDR3 residues: CASSLTGGNTEAFF. CDR3 sequence (DNA): TGCGCCAGCAGCTTGACGGGAGGGAACACTGAAGCTTTCTTT.

This chain links TRBV6-5 with TRBJ1-1, with D tentatively TRBD1 (5 bases). The CDR3 is 14 amino acids. In germline, CDR1 is MNHEY, CDR2 SVGAGI. Between the trimmed V and J ends, which lost 6 bases and 1 base, there was a span of 12 bases. CDR3 amino acids: CASSRRQTNTEAFF. The CDR3 DNA sequence: TGTGCCAGCAGCCGAAGACAGACGAACACTGAAGCTTTCTTT.

The rearrangement links TRBV30 to TRBJ1-4; TRBD1 aligns across 7 bases. Germline loops: CDR1 GTSNPN, CDR2 SVGIG (reference sequence). The CDR3 totals 13 residues. Trimming cost V 2 bases and J 8 bases; bases outside gene matches: 5. This CDR3 reads CAWSRQGGEKLFF. The CDR3 DNA reads TGTGCCTGGAGTAGGCAGGGGGGAGAAAAACTGTTTTTT.

The rearrangement joins TRBV5-1 to TRBJ1-1, with TRBD1 matching over 7 bases. Germline V gene sequence: CDR1 SGHRS, CDR2 YFSETQ. The CDR3 totals 14 residues. Germline trimming cut 3 bases from V and 4 bases from J; bases unmatched to any gene: 6. CDR3 sequence reads: CASSSGTVGTEAFF. CDR3 bases: TGCGCCAGCAGCTCCGGGACAGTCGGCACTGAAGCTTTCTTT.

V and J are TRBV10-3 and TRBJ1-1; the D gene is possibly TRBD1 (5 bases). Germline-derived CDR1 and CDR2 are ENHRY and SYGVKD. V lost 6 bases to trimming and J lost 5 bases, with 13 bases between them. The CDR3 is 13 amino acids. The CDR3 sequence is CAIRGQLGTEAFF. In DNA, the CDR3 is TGTGCCATCAGGGGGCAGTTGGGGACTGAAGCTTTCTTT.

The chain is built from TRBV19 and TRBJ1-2; tentative D call: TRBD1 (5 bases). Trimming cost V 5 bases and J 3 bases, with 10 bases left between them. The germline V gene has CDR1 LNHDA and CDR2 SQIVND (reference sequence). The CDR3 totals 13 residues. The CDR3 here is CASSFREDYGYTF. The CDR3 DNA sequence: TGTGCCAGTAGTTTCAGGGAAGACTATGGCTACACCTTC.

V and J are TRBV6-1 and TRBJ1-5; no reliable D call. CDR3 size: 16 residues. Germline CDR1 is MNHNS and CDR2 is SASEGT. V lost 0 bases and J 2 bases, leaving 11 bases between the germline ends. CDR3 in DNA: TGTGCCAGCAGTGAAGCTAGACAATCGGGCAATCAGCCCCAGCATTTT. Amino acids: CASSEARQSGNQPQHF.

The rearrangement joins TRBV27 to TRBJ1-2; no clear D gene. V shed 4 bases and J shed 7 bases, with 13 bases lying between them. The CDR3 spans 13 residues. In germline, CDR1 is MNHEY, CDR2 SMNVEV (reference sequence). The CDR3 DNA reads TGTGCCAGCAGTTCACTGCCGGGGTCTGGCTACACCTTC. Translated, it gives CASSSLPGSGYTF.